Here is one TCR beta chain with its context. The antigen is not known. This sample stems from a study of human CD4 T cells and Enterobacteriaceae. Findings of the study overall: Matching to same-donor CFSE-low cultures alone inferred ex vivo clonotype reactivity.

Assay used: immunoSEQ multiplex PCR; TCRdb lists only in-frame clones, some missing. This sample has some 30,000 clones; approximately 84% occur once, and the top ten carry approximately 1.5%. The germline V gene has CDR1 SGHNT and CDR2 YYREEE (reference sequence). V dropped 0 bases and J dropped 2 bases, with 12 bases sitting between them. CDR3 size: 15 residues. All CD4+ cells other than CD45RA+CCR7+CD95- naive cells were sorted as memory, over 95% pure. Healthy donor blood came from Swiss blood donation centers. CD4 and CD14 magnetic microbeads positively selected total CD4+ T cells and monocytes. Before sorting, cells positive for CD8, CD14, CD16, CD56, CD19 or bright CD25 were removed.

The rearrangement links TRBV5-4 to TRBJ2-7; the D gene is possibly TRBD2 (6 bases). The receptor was isolated from a human donor in good health. Sequenced material: memory CD4+ T cells from blood. The CDR3 DNA reads TGTGCCAGCAGCTTGGTGGGGGGAGAGACCTACGAGCAGTACTTC. Its translation is CASSLVGGETYEQYF.